One sample yielded the 32 T cell receptor beta chains listed below, sequenced in a study of T cells after yellow fever vaccination. In TCRdb, the 5' RACE reads were re-called with MiXCR into one record per CDR3 protein. The table lists 500,000 to 650,000 distinct CDR3 sequences, about a sixth of them singletons, with roughly 17% in the top ten. This specimen consisted of PBMCs, obtained less than 6 days after the first yellow fever vaccination. All receptors come from a man between 18 and 29 years old who received the YFV17D yellow fever vaccine.

The CDR3 here is CASSPFPNTQYF. Here the CDR3 DNA reads TGTGCCAGCAGCCCCTTCCCGAATACGCAGTATTTT. This rearrangement joins TRBV7-9 to TRBJ2-3; D is uncertain. CDR3 length: 12 residues. The germline V and J ends were trimmed by 5 bases and 7 bases, with 10 bases remaining between them. Germline CDR1 reads SEHNR; CDR2 reads FQNEAQ (reference sequence).

Only a few counts were recorded for this clonotype. The genes are TRBV12-3 or TRBV12-4 and TRBJ1-5; no definite D call. Trimming cost V 5 bases and J 3 bases, with 5 bases left between them. The CDR3 is made up of 12 amino acids. This CDR3 is CASSHYNQPQHF. DNA for the CDR3: TGTGCCAGCAGTCATTACAATCAGCCCCAGCATTTT.

The rearrangement joins TRBV7-9 to TRBJ2-1; D is possibly TRBD1 or TRBD2 (6 bases each). The CDR3 is 16 amino acids. Trimming removed 2 bases from V and 4 bases from J, with 15 bases in between. In germline, CDR1 is SEHNR, CDR2 FQNEAQ (reference sequence). This CDR3 is CASSLSRGPGYNEQFF. For the CDR3, the DNA is TGTGCCAGCAGCTTAAGTCGGGGGCCGGGATACAATGAGCAGTTCTTC.

This clonotype was observed a handful of times. The rearrangement links TRBV7-2 to TRBJ1-5; TRBD1 agrees at 7 bases. Germline lookup yields CDR1 SGHTA and CDR2 FQGNSA. Losses at the gene ends were 5 bases for V and 5 bases for J; bases not matched to a gene: 9. The CDR3 loop spans 15 amino acids. As DNA, the CDR3 is TGTGCCAGCAGCGCTGACAGGGCCCCATATCAGCCCCAGCATTTT. Amino acid sequence: CASSADRAPYQPQHF.

The chain carries TRBV7-9 and TRBJ2-3; possible D gene TRBD1, 6 bases. Per the germline V gene, CDR1 is SEHNR and CDR2 is FQNEAQ (reference sequence). Trimming removed 3 bases from V and 4 bases from J, with 17 bases in between. The CDR3 contains 16 residues. In nucleotides, the CDR3 is TGTGCCAGCAGCTTCCCGCAGGGGCATGCGGCAGATACGCAGTATTTT. Its translation is CASSFPQGHAADTQYF. Variable domain in full (rest from reference TRBV7-9 and TRBJ2-3): DTGVSQNPRHKITKRGQNVTFRCDPISEHNRLYWYRQTLGQGPEFLTYFQNEAQLEKSRLLSDRFSAERPKGSFSTLEIQRTEQGDSAMYLCASSFPQGHAADTQYFGPGTRLTVL.

This clonotype was detected only a few times. The rearrangement joins TRBV3-1 to TRBJ1-1; no reliable D call. The CDR3 runs 15 residues. CDR1 and CDR2 (germline): LGHDT, YNNKEL (reference sequence). V was cut by 1 base and J by 1 base, with 10 bases left in between. CDR3 region: CASSQGSRSNTEAFF. The CDR3 nucleotides are TGTGCCAGCAGCCAAGGATCGCGGTCGAACACTGAAGCTTTCTTT.

The chain has TRBV20-1 and TRBJ2-5; 10 bases align to TRBD1. The germline V gene encodes CDR1 DFQATT and CDR2 SNEGSKA (reference sequence). With 6 bases clipped from V and 4 bases from J, the junction kept 2 bases outside the gene matches. The CDR3 length is 12 residues. The CDR3 region has the DNA TGCAGTGCCCGACAGGGGGCAGAGACCCAGTACTTC. Protein sequence: CSARQGAETQYF.

The chain combines TRBV9 with TRBJ2-2, with TRBD1 matching 7 bases. Germline lookup yields CDR1 SGDLS and CDR2 YYNGEE. The trim removed 0 bases at V and 4 bases at J, leaving 9 bases unmatched. CDR3 length: 17 amino acids. The CDR3 DNA follows: TGTGCCAGCAGCGTAGGACTGGGACAGACGGCCACCGGGGAGCTGTTTTTT. This encodes CASSVGLGQTATGELFF.

This clonotype has a handful of counts. The V and J genes are TRBV11-2 and TRBJ1-2; D is possibly TRBD1 (5 bases). The CDR3 consists of 14 residues. Trimming took off 6 bases at V and 8 bases at J, with 19 bases between the two ends. Germline CDR1 SGHAT, CDR2 FQNNGV. DNA for the CDR3: TGTGCCAGCAGAGCCGGGGGTCGTTGGGGGGGCTACACCTTC. As protein: CASRAGGRWGGYTF.

This rearrangement joins TRBV4-3 to TRBJ2-3; D remains ambiguous. CDR1 LGHNA and CDR2 YSLEER come from the germline V gene. Between the trimmed V and J ends, which lost 3 bases and 3 bases, there was a span of 10 bases. This CDR3 has 14 amino acids. CDR3 loop: CASSQDLGTDTQYF. The CDR3 bases are TGCGCCAGCAGCCAGGATCTAGGAACAGATACGCAGTATTTT.

The chain combines TRBV12-5 with TRBJ2-2; no definite D call. Germline V gene lookup returns CDR1 LGHNT and CDR2 FRNRAP. The V end lost 1 base, the J end lost 1 base, and 10 bases lay between the germline ends. The CDR3 contains 16 residues. The CDR3 nucleotides are TGTGCTAGTGGTTTGGCTCTGGACGGGAACACCGGGGAGCTGTTTTTT. Amino acid sequence: CASGLALDGNTGELFF.

This clonotype was detected a few times. V is TRBV4-3 and J is TRBJ2-1; 9 positions match TRBD2. J gave up 9 bases and V 0 bases, and 12 bases lay outside the gene matches. This CDR3 has 17 residues. Germline assignment: CDR1 LGHNA and CDR2 YSLEER. The CDR3 sequence is CASSQEIASGVGGEQFF. The DNA for the CDR3 is TGCGCCAGCAGCCAAGAAATAGCTAGCGGGGTAGGTGGTGAGCAGTTCTTC.

The V gene is TRBV12-3 or TRBV12-4, the J gene TRBJ2-7, with 8 bases aligning to TRBD1. Trimming at V came to 5 bases and at J to 3 bases, leaving 6 bases not matched to a gene. This CDR3 is 14 amino acids long. CDR3 coding DNA: TGTGCCAGCAGTGCGGAGGACAGGGACTACGAGCAGTACGTC. Amino acids: CASSAEDRDYEQYV.

At least ten counts were recorded for this clonotype. The V and J genes are TRBV12-3 or TRBV12-4 and TRBJ2-1; 11 bases fit TRBD1. Trimming took 3 bases from V and 9 from J; bases not matched to a gene: 4. This CDR3 region has 14 residues. CDR3 sequence reads: CASSLDRGRGEQFF. In nucleotides, the CDR3 is TGTGCCAGCAGTTTGGACAGGGGGCGGGGTGAGCAGTTCTTC.

This clonotype showed up just a few times. This chain uses TRBV20-1 with TRBJ1-1, with 9 positions matching TRBD1. Germline assignment: CDR1 DFQATT and CDR2 SNEGSKA (reference sequence). Losses at the gene ends were 2 bases for V and 5 bases for J; bases not matched to a gene: 6. The CDR3 loop spans 14 amino acids. The DNA of the CDR3 is TGCAGTGCTAGACCGGGACAGGGAGAGACTGAAGCTTTCTTT. Protein sequence: CSARPGQGETEAFF.

V is TRBV7-3 and J is TRBJ2-1; D gene ambiguous. Germline V gene sequence: CDR1 SGHTA, CDR2 FQGTGA. The CDR3 has 15 amino acids. Between the trimmed V and J ends, which lost 2 bases and 4 bases, there was a span of 12 bases. The CDR3 protein is CASSLSQASYNEQFF. For the CDR3, the DNA is TGTGCCAGCAGCTTATCCCAGGCCTCTTACAATGAGCAGTTCTTC.

V and J are TRBV5-6 and TRBJ2-7; TRBD1 agrees at 11 bases. Germline lookup yields CDR1 SGHDT and CDR2 YYEEEE. V trimming: 4 bases; J trimming: 6 bases; junction bases outside the gene matches: 6. This CDR3 is 14 amino acids long. CDR3 region: CASSQDRGLFEQYV. CDR3 bases: TGTGCCAGCAGCCAGGACAGGGGGCTGTTCGAGCAGTACGTC.

This clonotype has ten or more counts. The gene calls are TRBV5-1 and TRBJ1-1; 8 positions match TRBD1. V dropped 4 bases and J dropped 5; count of bases not matched to a gene: 7. CDR3 length equals 14 residues. Germline V gene data show CDR1 as SGHRS and CDR2 as YFSETQ. The CDR3 sequence is CASSLRQGRTEAFF. Here the CDR3 DNA reads TGCGCCAGCAGCCTCCGACAGGGGCGAACTGAAGCTTTCTTT.

The gene calls are TRBV20-1 and TRBJ2-1; 8 nucleotides match TRBD2. The CDR3 totals 13 residues. V lost 0 bases, J lost 10 bases, and 5 bases stayed unmatched. Per germline, CDR1 DFQATT and CDR2 SNEGSKA (reference sequence). The CDR3 bases are TGCAGTGCTAGAGATCGGGGGGGCCTCGAGCAGTTCTTC. Protein: CSARDRGGLEQFF.

The genes are TRBV4-1 and TRBJ1-2; a weak D match, TRBD1 (6 bases). From germline, CDR1 is MGHRA and CDR2 YSYEKL. CDR3 size: 15 residues. Trimming removed 3 bases from V and 6 bases from J, with 17 bases in between. This chain's CDR3 is CASSQIAGTIHGYTF. CDR3 DNA sequence: TGCGCCAGCAGCCAGATCGCCGGGACAATTCATGGCTACACCTTC.

This clonotype has at least ten counts. The V gene is TRBV28, the J gene TRBJ1-1; possible D gene TRBD1, 6 bases. Trimming cost V 0 bases and J 1 base, with 6 bases left between them. The CDR3 has 14 amino acids. The germline V gene has CDR1 MDHEN and CDR2 SYDVKM. The CDR3, as DNA: TGTGCCAGCAGTTTATGGACAGGGAACACTGAAGCTTTCTTT. Its translation is CASSLWTGNTEAFF.

This clonotype was seen only a few times. The CDR3 sequence is CASSPPWGDNTGELFF. The CDR3 DNA follows: TGTGCCAGCTCACCACCGTGGGGCGATAACACCGGGGAGCTGTTTTTT. The chain carries TRBV18 and TRBJ2-2; the D gene is possibly TRBD1 (5 bases). Germline V gene lookup returns CDR1 KGHSH and CDR2 LQKENI. V was shortened by 0 bases and J by 2 bases, with 10 bases between the two germline ends. The CDR3 runs 16 residues.

V gene TRBV5-6 combines with J gene TRBJ2-1; 9 bases are shared with TRBD1. Germline V gene sequence: CDR1 SGHDT, CDR2 YYEEEE. The CDR3 is 16 residues long. J lost 4 bases, V lost 1 base, and 6 bases had no gene match. CDR3 residues: CASSLNWTGDYNEQFF. The CDR3 nucleotides are TGTGCCAGCAGCTTGAACTGGACAGGGGATTACAATGAGCAGTTCTTC.

The gene calls are TRBV25-1 and TRBJ2-5; maybe TRBD2 (5 bases). This CDR3 region has 16 residues. Looked up from germline, CDR1 is MGHDK and CDR2 is SYGVNS. V lost 3 bases and J 4 bases, leaving 18 bases between the germline ends. CDR3 amino acids: CASSEGSRGRGETQYF. The CDR3 DNA reads TGTGCCAGCAGTGAGGGGTCCCGCGGGCGTGGAGAGACCCAGTACTTC.

This clonotype has a handful of counts. The rearrangement joins TRBV12-3 or TRBV12-4 to TRBJ1-4, with D possibly matching TRBD1 (6 bases). The V gene lost 2 bases and the J gene lost 8 bases, with 12 bases spanning the gap. The CDR3 contains 14 residues. The CDR3 DNA follows: TGTGCCAGCAGTTTACGGGGGCAGAGGGAAAAACTGTTTTTT. Translation: CASSLRGQREKLFF.

This clonotype was found a few times. V and J are TRBV4-1 and TRBJ1-1; TRBD1 matches 7 bases. This CDR3 is built from 12 residues. Germline lookup yields CDR1 MGHRA and CDR2 YSYEKL. The junction had 7 bases not matched to a gene; V was cut back by 11 bases and J by 4 bases. CDR3: CAAGQGVTEAFF. DNA of the CDR3: TGCGCCGCGGGGCAGGGGGTCACTGAAGCTTTCTTT.

This chain uses TRBV4-1 with TRBJ1-2, with a possible D match to TRBD1 (6 bases). Germline assignment: CDR1 MGHRA and CDR2 YSYEKL. This CDR3 region has 13 residues. V was cut by 3 bases and J by 8 bases, with 13 bases left in between. In nucleotides, the CDR3 is TGCGCCAGCAGCCAGGAACAGGGATGGGGCTACACCTTC. Its protein product is CASSQEQGWGYTF.

A few counts support this clonotype. This chain uses TRBV5-1 with TRBJ2-7; D is unclear. Trimming removed 2 bases at V and 7 bases at J, with 13 bases between. The CDR3 spans 13 residues. Germline V CDR1 and CDR2: SGHRS, YFSETQ. The CDR3 DNA reads as TGCGCCAGCAGCTTCGGCCCCGTTAGGGAGCAGTACTTC. This gives the protein CASSFGPVREQYF.

The chain couples TRBV5-6 to TRBJ2-5; no clear D gene. The CDR3 loop spans 12 amino acids. CDR1 and CDR2 from the germline V gene are SGHDT and YYEEEE. Trimming cost V 2 bases and J 5 bases, with 7 bases left between them. CDR3 sequence: CASSLSTETQYF. DNA of the CDR3: TGTGCCAGCAGCTTATCCACGGAGACCCAGTACTTC.

The V call is TRBV20-1, the J call TRBJ1-5; D possibly corresponds to TRBD1 (5 bases). The CDR3 spans 12 residues. Germline V gene lookup returns CDR1 DFQATT and CDR2 SNEGSKA (reference sequence). The V end was cut by 3 bases, the J end by 6 bases, with 9 bases between. The CDR3 reads CSASGGSQPQHF. The CDR3 DNA is TGCAGTGCTAGTGGGGGATCTCAGCCCCAGCATTTT.

This chain links TRBV6-2 or TRBV6-3 with TRBJ2-7, with a possible D match to TRBD1 (6 bases). The germline V and J ends were trimmed by 6 bases and 0 bases, with 12 bases remaining between them. Germline V gene lookup returns CDR1 MNHEY and CDR2 SVGEGT. This CDR3 is 14 amino acids long. CDR3 coding DNA: TGTGCCAGCAGCCGGACAGAAATCTCCTACGAGCAGTACTTC. Its translation: CASSRTEISYEQYF.

This rearrangement joins TRBV5-1 to TRBJ2-2; the D is unclear. The germline V and J ends were trimmed by 0 bases and 0 bases, with 9 bases remaining between them. CDR1 is SGHRS and CDR2 is YFSETQ in the germline V gene. This CDR3 has 16 amino acids. The CDR3 protein is CASSLAQQTNTGELFF. The CDR3 nucleotides read TGCGCCAGCAGCTTGGCCCAGCAAACGAACACCGGGGAGCTGTTTTTT.